The following is a T cell receptor (beta chain) sequence with its context. Its antigen is as yet unknown. Scientists ran DNA taken from cultured CD4+ T cells through the Oncomine TCR Beta short-read assay for sequencing. Genomic DNA was drawn out of CD4+ T cells grown in culture. A single record per CDR3 protein comes from TCRdb applying MiXCR to the PCR reads. This sample has around 21,000 distinct CDR3 sequences, with around 39% found just once. These data belong to a study of vaccination and CD4 T cells after COVID-19. The germline V gene encodes CDR1 MRHNA and CDR2 SNTAGT. The CDR3 has 14 amino acids. V was shortened by 8 bases and J by 9 bases, with 22 bases between the two germline ends. The sample's time point: late sampling 161 to 241 days after vaccination in a few convalescent patients. Treatment indicated: approximately 9-day PBMC culture with coronavirus spike peptide pools or control peptides (ViraFEST assay). ViraFEST enlarged antigen-specific T cell populations with peptide pools and afterwards sequenced TCRs.

This sequence was found in a human donor who had recovered from COVID-19. The rearrangement uses TRBV6-4 and TRBJ1-2; D call uncertain. The starting material was CD4+ T cells from blood, cultured in vitro, obtained about 7 months after SARS-CoV-2 vaccination. DNA for the CDR3: TGTGCCAGCCTTCCCCCCCCAAATGTGATTCGCTACACCTTC. Amino acids: CASLPPPNVIRYTF.